Detailed here is one TCR beta chain. Antigen unknown. Data came from immunoSEQ multiplex PCR; TCRdb stores just in-frame clones and leaves some out. The sample includes tens of thousands of clones, around nine tenths of them seen just once. This sample is drawn from a study of T cell responses to AZD1222 COVID-19 vaccine. Study results and limitations: The donor cohort was predominantly white British with a female majority, and clonal diversity may have been underestimated. Only six or seven AZD1222 recipients tested seropositive at baseline.

V shed 3 bases, J shed 7 bases, and the junction held 8 bases outside the gene matches. Germline-derived CDR1 and CDR2 are LNHDA and SQIVND (reference sequence). The CDR3 spans 15 residues. The input for sequencing was peripheral blood, taken on day 0 of AZD1222 vaccination. The chain carries TRBV19 and TRBJ2-1; 8 bases line up with TRBD2. The receptor's source is an adult in good health. The DNA of the CDR3 is TGTGCCAGTAGTATTCGGCGGGAGGTTGGTAATGAGCAGTTCTTC. This encodes CASSIRREVGNEQFF.